Each of the 24 T cell receptor beta chains below was sequenced from the same sample in a study of neurological immune-mediated disorders. From the 5' RACE reads, TCRdb called clonotypes with MiXCR, one entry per CDR3 protein. The sample includes over 90,000 distinct CDR3 sequences, approximately 11% seen only once; the top ten take more than 2.5%. Time point described: longitudinal time-point 3. The sequencing sample was made of PBMCs. The origin of the receptors is a female donor with HTLV-1-associated myelopathy (HAM/TSP).

This clonotype has more than one count but fewer than ten. The genes are TRBV5-8 and TRBJ2-3, with no clear D. CDR1 SGHTS and CDR2 YDEGEE come from the germline V gene. Trimming pared 4 bases from V and 1 base from J, leaving 13 bases between. The CDR3 runs 15 residues. The CDR3: CASSDASFGTDTQYF. CDR3 bases: TGTGCCAGCAGCGATGCCAGTTTCGGCACAGATACGCAGTATTTT.

In regard to this clonotype: Possible read error: a much larger clone is one base away. This chain joins TRBV5-1 and TRBJ2-7, with TRBD1 matching 8 bases. CDR3 length equals 15 residues. The germline V gene has CDR1 SGHRS and CDR2 YFSETQ. The CDR3 DNA reads as TGCGCCAGCATCTTGCTCCCTCGACAGGGGATCGAGCAGTACTTC. Translation: CASILLPRQGIEQYF. Complete variable domain (other parts from reference TRBV5-1 and TRBJ2-7): KAGVTQTPRYLIKTRGQQVTLSCSPISGHRSVSWYQQTPGQGLQFLFEYFSETQRNKGNFPGRFSGRQFSNSRSEMNVSTLELGDSALYLCASILLPRQGIEQYFGPGTRLTVT.

This clonotype was detected ten times or more. The chain uses TRBV5-1 and TRBJ2-1; D unclear. V was trimmed by 0 bases and J by 2 bases, leaving 9 bases between them. Germline V gene lookup returns CDR1 SGHRS and CDR2 YFSETQ. This CDR3 is built from 15 residues. The CDR3, as DNA: TGCGCCAGCAGCTTGGTGGCAGGACCCTACAATGAGCAGTTCTTC. Its translation is CASSLVAGPYNEQFF.

This clonotype came up many times. This chain connects TRBV3-1 to TRBJ1-1, with D hard to call. Germline-derived CDR1 and CDR2 are LGHDT and YNNKEL (reference sequence). This CDR3 contains 14 residues. V lost 4 bases and J lost 8, with 17 bases in between. In DNA, the CDR3 is TGTGCCAGCAGCCCTAGGACTTCGAGAAAGGAAGCTTTCTTT. Translated: CASSPRTSRKEAFF.

In this sample, this clonotype turned up many times. This chain uses TRBV27 with TRBJ2-3; 13 nucleotides line up with TRBD2. Germline lookup yields CDR1 MNHEY and CDR2 SMNVEV (reference sequence). V lost 6 bases and J lost 2; bases outside the gene matches: 5. This CDR3 spans 16 amino acids. CDR3 DNA: TGTGCCAGCAGCCCACTAGCGGGGGGGCCCACAGATACGCAGTATTTT. Amino acids: CASSPLAGGPTDTQYF.

This clonotype was observed many times. The V and J genes are TRBV6-5 and TRBJ2-2, with D unclear. The CDR3 extends over 14 amino acids. Trimming stripped 8 bases from V and 4 bases from J, with 14 bases between. CDR1 MNHEY and CDR2 SVGAGI come from the germline V gene. The chain's CDR3 is CASSTSRATGELFF. As DNA, the CDR3 is TGTGCCAGCTCCACCTCACGGGCCACCGGGGAGCTGTTTTTT.

This clonotype showed up many times. The chain employs TRBV20-1 and TRBJ2-7; TRBD1 aligns across 7 bases. V was clipped by 2 bases and J by 2 bases; unmatched bases: 3. Germline V gene lookup returns CDR1 DFQATT and CDR2 SNEGSKA (reference sequence). The CDR3 consists of 13 residues. The CDR3 bases are TGCAGTGCTAGACCGGGACAGCCCTACGAGCAGTACTTC. Translating gives CSARPGQPYEQYF.

This clonotype was observed at least ten times. The chain combines TRBV11-2 with TRBJ2-7; D possibly corresponds to TRBD1 (6 bases). There are 15 residues in the CDR3. In germline, CDR1 is SGHAT, CDR2 FQNNGV. Trimming pared 5 bases from V and 5 bases from J, leaving 19 bases between. In nucleotides, the CDR3 is TGTGCCAGCAGCCGACAGGTCATGGGTGGGGACGAGCAGTACTTC. Translated, it gives CASSRQVMGGDEQYF.

This clonotype was observed at least ten times. J is TRBJ2-7 and V is TRBV20-1, with 11 bases fitting TRBD2. The V segment lost 4 bases and the J segment 0 bases; nucleotides outside the gene matches: 2. The CDR3 is 14 residues long. In germline, CDR1 is DFQATT, CDR2 SNEGSKA (reference sequence). The CDR3 loop reads CSATTSGDSYEQYF. The CDR3 coding sequence is TGCAGTGCTACGACTAGCGGGGACTCCTACGAGCAGTACTTC.

This clonotype came up many times. CDR3 region: CASSLRDRHSYEQYF. The CDR3 nucleotides are TGTGCCAGCAGTCTCCGGGACAGGCACTCCTACGAGCAGTACTTC. The chain has TRBV28 and TRBJ2-7; TRBD1 matches 8 bases. CDR1 is MDHEN and CDR2 is SYDVKM in the germline V gene. V was clipped by 5 bases and J by 0 bases; unmatched bases: 6. The CDR3 is 15 residues long.

This clonotype was seen repeatedly, ten times or more. This chain uses TRBV7-2 with TRBJ2-2, with 7 bases aligning to TRBD1. There are 14 residues in the CDR3. V shed 2 bases, J shed 8 bases, and the junction held 5 bases outside the gene matches. Per germline, CDR1 SGHTA and CDR2 FQGNSA. The CDR3 spells CASSLQGGWGELFF. In DNA, the CDR3 is TGTGCCAGCAGCTTACAAGGGGGCTGGGGGGAGCTGTTTTTT.

In this sample, this clonotype turned up a few times. The gene calls are TRBV10-1 and TRBJ2-3; 12 bases agree with TRBD2. The J segment lost 7 bases and the V segment lost 2 bases, leaving 10 bases of the junction unmatched. The CDR3 runs 17 residues. Per the germline V gene, CDR1 is WNHNN and CDR2 is SYGVQD (reference sequence). CDR3 residues: CASSEGALAGGRNTQYF. CDR3 DNA: TGCGCCAGCAGTGAGGGGGCTCTAGCGGGGGGGCGTAATACGCAGTATTTT.

This clonotype came up a few times. The chain combines TRBV5-1 with TRBJ2-3, with 7 bases that match TRBD1. This CDR3 has 17 residues. Germline-derived CDR1 and CDR2 are SGHRS and YFSETQ. V lost 4 bases, J lost 4 bases, and 15 bases stayed unmatched. The DNA for the CDR3 is TGCGCCAGCAGCCTAACCCCAGGGGGTAAGCTGTCAGATACGCAGTATTTT. Protein product: CASSLTPGGKLSDTQYF.

This clonotype was detected ten times or more. The chain couples TRBV5-1 to TRBJ2-1; 9 bases match TRBD1. The CDR3 extends over 17 amino acids. The ends lost 6 bases at V and 2 bases at J; junction bases unmatched: 12. CDR1 is SGHRS and CDR2 is YFSETQ in the germline V gene. The CDR3 spells CASNEKTGGAAYNEQFF. Written as DNA, the CDR3 is TGCGCCAGCAACGAAAAGACAGGGGGGGCAGCCTACAATGAGCAGTTCTTC.

V and J are TRBV20-1 and TRBJ2-1, with D perhaps TRBD1 (6 bases). The DNA end is a closer match to TRBJ2-7, so the J assignment may be wrong. The CDR3 has 12 residues. In germline, CDR1 is DFQATT, CDR2 SNEGSKA (reference sequence). The CDR3 loop is CSSTRQVGEQYF. The CDR3 DNA is TGCAGTTCTACTCGACAGGTCGGAGAGCAGTACTTC.

The rearrangement uses TRBV7-9 and TRBJ2-3; 10 bases agree with TRBD2. Unmatched junction bases numbered 1, after V lost 1 base and J lost 0 bases. The CDR3 is 16 amino acids. Per the germline V gene, CDR1 is SEHNR and CDR2 is FQNEAQ (reference sequence). CDR3 DNA sequence: TGTGCCAGCAGCTTAGTGACTAGCGGGAGCACAGATACGCAGTATTTT. This translates into CASSLVTSGSTDTQYF.

This clonotype was seen at least ten times. The gene calls are TRBV5-1 and TRBJ1-4, with D perhaps TRBD1 (5 bases). The CDR3 has 14 residues. Germline V gene sequence: CDR1 SGHRS, CDR2 YFSETQ. Trimming shortened V by 0 bases and J by 10 bases, and 13 bases separated the two germline ends. CDR3 amino acids: CASSLELGTGKLFF. The CDR3 coding sequence is TGCGCCAGCAGCTTGGAGCTGGGGACGGGAAAACTGTTTTTT.

J is TRBJ2-3 and V is TRBV6-9; 9 bases line up with TRBD1. From germline, CDR1 is MNHGY and CDR2 SVAAGI. CDR3 size: 13 residues. V shed 8 bases, J shed 4 bases, and the junction held 4 bases outside the gene matches. CDR3 bases: TGTGCCAGCTACAGGGGGCCGCCAGATACGCAGTATTTT. Translated, it gives CASYRGPPDTQYF.

This clonotype was observed many times. The chain combines TRBV7-2 with TRBJ2-1, with D tentatively TRBD1 or TRBD2 (5 bases each). Trimming took 5 bases from V and 0 from J, leaving 11 bases between them. The CDR3 consists of 15 residues. The germline V gene encodes CDR1 SGHTA and CDR2 FQGNSA. CDR3: CASSPGHNSYNEQFF. In DNA form, the CDR3 reads TGTGCCAGCAGCCCGGGGCATAACTCCTACAATGAGCAGTTCTTC.

This clonotype has ten or more counts. The V and J genes are TRBV2 and TRBJ1-2; 7 nucleotides match TRBD1. The V gene end was trimmed by 6 bases and the J gene end by 8 bases; junction bases not matched to a gene: 9. The CDR3 length is 13 residues. Germline V gives CDR1 SNHLY, CDR2 FYNNEI. Written as DNA, the CDR3 is TGTGCCAGCAGCCCCACAGGGGACAGAGGCTACACCTTC. It codes for CASSPTGDRGYTF.

In this sample, this clonotype turned up many times. The V gene is TRBV20-1, the J gene TRBJ2-1; 8 bases align to TRBD2. V shed 0 bases and J 8 bases; nucleotides not matched to a gene: 9. The CDR3 consists of 15 residues. Germline V gives CDR1 DFQATT, CDR2 SNEGSKA (reference sequence). CDR3 DNA sequence: TGCAGTGCTAGAGAGGGCGGGGGGCAGGTCGATGAGCAGTTCTTC. It codes for CSAREGGGQVDEQFF.

This clonotype was recorded at least ten times. The V call is TRBV10-3, the J call TRBJ2-7, with a weak D call TRBD1 (6 bases). Germline V lookup: CDR1 ENHRY, CDR2 SYGVKD. Trimming took 3 bases from V and 6 from J, leaving 21 bases between them. The CDR3 runs 16 residues. CDR3 sequence (DNA): TGTGCCATCAGTGAACCAAACTCGGGACACCCAAGCGAGCAGTACTTC. It specifies CAISEPNSGHPSEQYF.

In this sample, this clonotype turned up many times. The chain has TRBV29-1 and TRBJ2-1, with 8 bases identical to TRBD2. The CDR3 length is 14 residues. In germline, CDR1 is SQVTM, CDR2 ANQGSEA. The V gene end was trimmed by 2 bases and the J gene end by 3 bases; junction bases not matched to a gene: 3. CDR3 nucleotide sequence: TGCAGCGTTGAACGGGGGGGGTACTACAATGAGCAGTTCTTC. Its translation: CSVERGGYYNEQFF.

This clonotype showed up many times. The CDR3 DNA is TGCGCCAGCAGCCTCGGGACGACATATGGCTACACCTTC. It codes for CASSLGTTYGYTF. The chain uses TRBV5-1 and TRBJ1-2, with D possibly matching TRBD1 (5 bases). The CDR3 sequence is 13 residues long. The germline V gene encodes CDR1 SGHRS and CDR2 YFSETQ. Trimming shortened V by 4 bases and J by 5 bases, and 12 bases separated the two germline ends.